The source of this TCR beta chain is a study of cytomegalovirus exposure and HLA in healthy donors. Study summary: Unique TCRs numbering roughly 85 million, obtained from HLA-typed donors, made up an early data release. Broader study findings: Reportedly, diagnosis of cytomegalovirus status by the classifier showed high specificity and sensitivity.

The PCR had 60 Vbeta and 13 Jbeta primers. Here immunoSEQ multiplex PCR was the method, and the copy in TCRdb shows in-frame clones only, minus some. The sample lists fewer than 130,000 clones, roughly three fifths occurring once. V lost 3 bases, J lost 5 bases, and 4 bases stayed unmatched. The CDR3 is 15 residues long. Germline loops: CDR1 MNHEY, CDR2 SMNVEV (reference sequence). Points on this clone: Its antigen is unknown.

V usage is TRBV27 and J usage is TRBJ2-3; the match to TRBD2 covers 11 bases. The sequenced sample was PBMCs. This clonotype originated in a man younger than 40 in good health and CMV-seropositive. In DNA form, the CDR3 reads TGTGCCAGCAGTTTCGCTAGCGGGGGGATAGATACGCAGTATTTT. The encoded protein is CASSFASGGIDTQYF.